This entry features one TCR beta chain sequence. Assay used: immunoSEQ multiplex PCR; TCRdb lists only in-frame clones, some missing. Of approximately 470,000 clones listed, approximately 80% are singletons. The sample belongs to a study of shared clonotypes between healthy human individuals. This CDR3 has 15 amino acids. V lost 5 bases to trimming and J lost 0 bases, with 13 bases between them. The germline gives CDR1 MNHNY, CDR2 SVGAGI (reference sequence). The material sequenced was PBMCs. This receptor was identified in a woman in her 40s in good health. Some clones in this sample may be carry-over from other donors' samples. The chain carries TRBV6-6 and TRBJ1-1; unclear D gene. CDR3 nucleotide sequence: TGTGCCAGCAGTAACCGACACGGGATGAACACTGAAGCTTTCTTT. It codes for CASSNRHGMNTEAFF.